This T cell receptor beta chain was profiled in a study of cytomegalovirus exposure and HLA in healthy donors. Profiled with immunoSEQ multiplex PCR; TCRdb holds only in-frame clones, not every one. The sample lists under 300,000 clones; around 86% were seen once. Germline CDR1 reads SNHLY; CDR2 reads FYNNEI. V shed 2 bases, J shed 2 bases, and the junction held 4 bases outside the gene matches. The CDR3 length is 16 residues. The genes are TRBV2 and TRBJ1-5; 9 nucleotides align to TRBD1. This TCR was sampled from a woman younger than 30 in good health and CMV-seronegative. The sample comprised PBMCs. CDR3 nucleotides: TGTGCCAGCAGTGAAACAGGGGGCACTGGCAATCAGCCCCAGCATTTT. This gives the protein CASSETGGTGNQPQHF.